This T cell receptor beta chain was sequenced in a study of T-cell memory formation after mild COVID-19. Findings of the study overall: Among CD4+ contracting clones, most were CM and EM, and CD8+ ones EMRA.

The sample holds a few counts of this clonotype. Its antigen is not identified. Trimming stripped 4 bases from V and 5 bases from J, with 21 bases between. Germline assignment: CDR1 DFQATT and CDR2 SNEGSKA (reference sequence). This CDR3 comprises 16 residues. TCRdb passed the 5' RACE reads through MiXCR, listing each CDR3 protein once. The sample lists 400,000 to 550,000 distinct CDR3 sequences; 25% were seen once. This TCR came from an adult woman who had mild COVID-19 (a few samples of this study predate the infection). Cell type and time point are not known. The sequencing sample was made of PBMCs or a T cell subset sorted from them (not recorded which). The V gene is TRBV20-1, the J gene TRBJ1-5; weak D call: TRBD1 (6 bases). DNA of the CDR3: TGCAGTGCTACGGGGGGGGCAGGGCGCGATTATCAGCCCCAGCATTTT. Translation: CSATGGAGRDYQPQHF.